This entry lists 3 T cell receptor beta chains sequenced from one sample in a study of CD8+CD57+ T cells in acquired aplastic anemia. Genomic DNA served as template for TCR beta VDJ and CDR3 profiling. TCRdb re-called the reads through MiXCR, storing one row per CDR3 protein. The sample lists 200,000 to 250,000 distinct CDR3 sequences, 30% to 40% seen once, with about 1.1% in the top ten. Sequencing used sorted CD4+, CD8+, or CD8+CD57+ T cells (not recorded which) from PBMCs. These TCRs come from a human donor in good health, serving as a control.

A remark on this clonotype: At one of its ends the junction is not consistent with the germline gene, which may arise from a read error. This chain connects TRBV10-3 to TRBJ1-2; tentatively, D is TRBD1 (5 bases). The CDR3 spans 14 residues. Germline CDR1 and CDR2: ENHRY and SYGVKD. CDR3 region: CASSAGGYNYGYTF. CDR3 DNA sequence: TGTGCCAGCAGTGCCGGGGGATACAACTATGGCTACACCTTC.

This clonotype was seen many times. The chain links TRBV5-8 to TRBJ2-7, with 12 bases identical to TRBD1. Germline CDR1 is SGHTS and CDR2 is YDEGEE. The length of the CDR3 is 15 residues. The trim removed 2 bases at V and 5 bases at J, leaving 5 bases unmatched. The CDR3 DNA reads as TGTGCCAGCAGCTTCGGGACAGGGGGCGCGAACGAGCAGTACTTC. Its translation: CASSFGTGGANEQYF.

This clonotype has a handful of counts. This rearrangement joins TRBV4-2 to TRBJ1-2; D remains unclear. V lost 2 bases to trimming and J lost 8 bases, with 18 bases between them. The CDR3 totals 15 residues. Germline V gene data show CDR1 as LGHNA and CDR2 as YNFKEQ. The CDR3 nucleotides are TGTGCCAGCAGCCAACTGCCGGGCCCGTCTATGGGCTACACCTTC. It codes for CASSQLPGPSMGYTF.